This T cell receptor (beta chain) came from a study of shared clonotypes between healthy human individuals. Findings and caveats of the study: The diversity represented, both genetic and in exposure history, was limited by few donors.

TCRdb's table, derived via immunoSEQ multiplex PCR, lists solely in-frame clones and lacks some. The table records 2 million to 2.5 million clones, 93% of them present only once. CDR1 is GTSNPN and CDR2 is SVGIG in the germline V gene (reference sequence). V gave up 3 bases and J gave up 5 bases; unmatched junction bases: 5. This CDR3 spans 14 amino acids. With regard to this clone: Antigen unknown.

The V call is TRBV30, the J call TRBJ2-2, with TRBD2 matching over 8 bases. The source material was naive CD4+ T cells from PBMCs. Stated subset: CD45RA+ positively selected. The TCR sequence derives from a man aged 18-30 years in good health. Some clones in this sample may be carry-over from other donors' samples. This CDR3 is CAWRGTSYTGELFF. The DNA for the CDR3 is TGTGCCTGGAGAGGGACTAGTTATACCGGGGAGCTGTTTTTT.